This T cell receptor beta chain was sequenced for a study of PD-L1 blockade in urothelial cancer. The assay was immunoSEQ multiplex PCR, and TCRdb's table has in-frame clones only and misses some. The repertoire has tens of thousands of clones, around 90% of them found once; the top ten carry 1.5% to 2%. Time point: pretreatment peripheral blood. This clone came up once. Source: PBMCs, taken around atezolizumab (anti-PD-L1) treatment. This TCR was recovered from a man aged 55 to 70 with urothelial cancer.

The CDR3 sequence is CASSSPGTGGFRETQYF. Written as DNA, the CDR3 is TGTGCCAGCAGCTCACCCGGGACAGGGGGATTTAGGGAGACCCAGTACTTC. The rearrangement uses TRBV5-4 and TRBJ2-5; 11 nucleotides line up with TRBD1. Germline CDR1 is SGHNT and CDR2 is YYREEE (reference sequence). V gave up 3 bases and J gave up 5 bases; unmatched junction bases: 12. This CDR3 contains 17 residues.